This is a list of T cell receptor beta chains from one sample in a study of OX40 agonist ivuxolimab in advanced cancers. Only in-frame clones appear in the TCRdb table, and some are missing; sequencing was by immunoSEQ multiplex PCR. The sample shows 70,000 to 85,000 clones, about 90% of them seen only once. Sequencing was performed on CD4+ or CD8+ T cells sorted from blood, taken in a trial of the OX40 agonist ivuxolimab. The receptors come from an adult with an advanced solid tumor such as melanoma, head and neck, liver or kidney cancer. Each CDR3 is given with its conserved first and last residue. Fields, in order: J gene, D gene, V gene, clone size, CDR3 protein, CDR3 DNA. A D gene is named only where the DNA matches it firmly. Expanded clones are given a class, and other clones once, few, many or no size at all.

TRBJ1-6,TRBD1,TRBV14,.,CASSQHYRGLPYNSPLHF,TGTGCCAGCAGCCAACATTACAGGGGCCTCCCTTATAATTCACCCCTCCACTTT
TRBJ2-2,.,TRBV7-9,.,CASSTNREGTGELFF,TGTGCCAGCAGCACCAACAGGGAGGGTACCGGGGAGCTGTTTTTT
TRBJ1-1,.,TRBV11-2,once,CASRVEGNTEAFF,TGTGCCAGCAGGGTTGAGGGAAACACTGAAGCTTTCTTT
TRBJ2-1,TRBD2,TRBV4-3,.,CASSPEGLAAVNEQFF,TGCGCCAGCAGCCCCGAGGGACTAGCCGCCGTCAATGAGCAGTTCTTC
TRBJ1-5,.,TRBV5-5,.,CASSLAGVAGDNQPQHF,TGTGCCAGCAGCTTGGCCGGGGTGGCAGGGGACAATCAGCCCCAGCATTTT
TRBJ2-1,.,TRBV28,.,CASSPAGYSYNEQFF,TGTGCCAGCAGCCCGGCGGGGTATTCCTACAATGAGCAGTTCTTC
TRBJ2-7,.,TRBV6-5,few,CASSYPQAAHYEQYF,TGTGCCAGCAGTTACCCACAGGCGGCCCACTACGAGCAGTACTTC
TRBJ1-5,.,TRBV7-9,.,CASSLAGISQPQHF,TGTGCCAGCAGCTTAGCGGGAATCTCACAGCCCCAGCATTTT
TRBJ2-7,TRBD1,TRBV7-9,.,CASSSDRSSYEQYF,TGTGCCAGCAGCTCGGACAGGAGCTCCTACGAGCAGTACTTC
TRBJ2-2,.,TRBV7-9,.,CASSLGGTGELFF,TGTGCCAGCAGCTTAGGAGGCACCGGGGAGCTGTTTTTT
TRBJ2-5,TRBD1,TRBV19,.,CASSISGGETQYF,TGTGCCAGTAGTATATCAGGGGGAGAGACCCAGTACTTC